This TCR beta chain was captured by sequencing in a study of CDR3 diversity in severe acne. TCRdb called the PCR reads again in MiXCR, with one record for every CDR3 protein. Among 84,000 or so distinct CDR3 sequences listed, roughly half were seen once. The CDR3 spans 15 residues. Germline V gene data show CDR1 as MNHEY and CDR2 as SMNVEV (reference sequence). Trimming took 5 bases from V and 2 from J, leaving 13 bases between them. This receptor was obtained from a male donor in good health, serving as a control. Source material: blood. V usage is TRBV27 and J usage is TRBJ1-5; D possibly corresponds to TRBD1 (5 bases). The CDR3 sequence is CASSKGDWGNQPQHF. CDR3 bases: TGTGCCAGCAGTAAAGGGGACTGGGGCAATCAGCCCCAGCATTTT.